A single sample gave rise to the 18 T cell receptor beta chains below, sequenced in a study of read filtering for tumor transcriptome and immune sequencing. The library was built from roughly 400 ng RNA with molecular barcoded adaptors for alpha/delta and beta/gamma chains. TCRdb re-called the reads with MiXCR, one entry per CDR3 protein. Among 30,000 to 40,000 distinct CDR3 sequences listed, 10% to 15% were seen once. The sequenced material came from a population of CD138-negative cells sorted from bone marrow. The receptors derive from a donor aged 40 or older with multiple myeloma.

This clonotype was detected many times. The chain uses TRBV28 and TRBJ2-1, with D possibly matching TRBD1 (6 bases). The germline V gene encodes CDR1 MDHEN and CDR2 SYDVKM. The CDR3 is 16 residues long. Trimming left V 4 bases short and J 12 bases short, with 25 bases between. The CDR3 sequence: CASSSDTTGQSYPQFF. CDR3 nucleotides: TGTGCCAGCAGTTCGGATACCACAGGGCAGTCCTATCCGCAGTTCTTC.

At least ten counts were recorded for this clonotype. The rearrangement joins TRBV10-3 to TRBJ2-5; D call uncertain. Trimming cost V 0 bases and J 1 base, with 6 bases left between them. CDR1 ENHRY and CDR2 SYGVKD come from the germline V gene. The CDR3 has 14 amino acids. CDR3 protein: CAISESALQETQYF. The CDR3 DNA sequence: TGTGCCATCAGTGAGTCTGCACTCCAAGAGACCCAGTACTTC.

There are many counts of this clonotype. V usage is TRBV6-6 and J usage is TRBJ1-1, with D possibly matching TRBD1 (5 bases). This CDR3 spans 14 amino acids. From germline, CDR1 is MNHNY and CDR2 SVGAGI (reference sequence). Trimming pared 5 bases from V and 2 bases from J, leaving 12 bases between. The CDR3 is CASSGGDINTEAFF. The CDR3 DNA follows: TGTGCCAGCAGTGGGGGAGACATCAACACTGAAGCTTTCTTT.

This clonotype is termed medium-sized. The chain has TRBV5-1 and TRBJ2-1; 13 bases fit TRBD2. CDR1 SGHRS and CDR2 YFSETQ come from the germline V gene. The CDR3 is 15 amino acids. The junction had 4 bases not matched to a gene; V was cut back by 0 bases and J by 10 bases. CDR3 coding DNA: TGCGCCAGCAGCTTGGGTGGACTAGCGGGGGCAGAGCAGTTCTTC. This encodes CASSLGGLAGAEQFF.

This chain uses TRBV29-1 with TRBJ2-3; D unresolved. CDR3 length: 11 residues. Germline loops: CDR1 SQVTM, CDR2 ANQGSEA. Trimming left V 0 bases short and J 6 bases short, with 4 bases between. The DNA of the CDR3 is TGCAGCGTTGAAGAGACGGATACGCAGTATTTT. Its translation: CSVEETDTQYF.

This clonotype appeared many times. This chain links TRBV20-1 with TRBJ1-1, with TRBD1 as a possible D gene (6 bases). Trimming left V 5 bases short and J 1 base short, with 8 bases between. Germline values: CDR1 DFQATT, CDR2 SNEGSKA (reference sequence). This CDR3 has 12 amino acids. CDR3 in amino acids: CSAGTPNTEAFF. CDR3 sequence (DNA): TGCAGTGCTGGGACACCGAACACTGAAGCTTTCTTT.

This clonotype came up a few times. CDR3 loop: CASSDSVADGYTF. For the CDR3, the DNA is TGCGCCAGCAGTGATTCTGTAGCCGATGGCTACACCTTC. V and J are TRBV10-2 and TRBJ1-2, with unresolved D. The CDR3 covers 13 residues. Germline V gives CDR1 WSHSY, CDR2 SAAADI. Trimming left V 3 bases short and J 6 bases short, with 11 bases between.

The table lists this clonotype with many counts. V is TRBV7-2 and J is TRBJ2-5; 9 bases agree with TRBD1. The CDR3 has 16 residues. The germline V gene encodes CDR1 SGHTA and CDR2 FQGNSA. The V gene end was trimmed by 2 bases and the J gene end by 5 bases; junction bases not matched to a gene: 9. For the CDR3, the DNA is TGTGCCAGCAGCTTAACAACAGGGGGCGCCTTGGAGACCCAGTACTTC. The encoded protein is CASSLTTGGALETQYF.

This clonotype was counted only a few times. One base away lies a much larger clone, so this may be a sequencing read error. The rearrangement links TRBV15 to TRBJ2-7, with D tentatively TRBD2 (6 bases). The CDR3 spans 14 residues. The germline gives CDR1 LNHNV, CDR2 YYDKDF (reference sequence). Trimming cost V 4 bases and J 5 bases, with 15 bases left between them. The chain's CDR3 is CATSKRDFSHEQYF. The CDR3 DNA reads TGTGCCACCAGCAAACGGGACTTTTCCCACGAGCAGTACTTC. Based on the CDR3 plus reference TRBV15 and TRBJ2-7, the full variable domain is DAMVIQNPRYQVTQFGKPVTLSCSQTLNHNVMYWYQQKSSQAPKLLFHYYDKDFNNEADTPDNFQSRRPNTSFCFLDIRSPGLGDTAMYLCATSKRDFSHEQYFGPGTRLTVT.

There are many counts of this clonotype. The chain employs TRBV7-9 and TRBJ1-2, with a tentative D call TRBD1 (5 bases). This CDR3 region has 13 residues. CDR1 is SEHNR and CDR2 is FQNEAQ in the germline V gene (reference sequence). Trimming took off 5 bases at V and 2 bases at J, with 9 bases between the two ends. The CDR3 reads CASSPTENYGYTF. The CDR3, as DNA: TGTGCCAGCAGCCCGACAGAGAACTATGGCTACACCTTC. The variable domain in full, with the rest retrieved from reference TRBV7-9 and TRBJ1-2, is DTGVSQNPRHKITKRGQNVTFRCDPISEHNRLYWYRQTLGQGPEFLTYFQNEAQLEKSRLLSDRFSAERPKGSFSTLEIQRTEQGDSAMYLCASSPTENYGYTFGSGTRLTVV.

This clonotype was recorded many times. The rearrangement uses TRBV15 and TRBJ2-1, with TRBD1 identical over 8 bases. Germline V gene lookup returns CDR1 LNHNV and CDR2 YYDKDF (reference sequence). Unmatched junction bases numbered 1, after V lost 4 bases and J lost 5 bases. The CDR3 has 13 residues. The chain's CDR3 is CATSKGQDNEQFF. CDR3 bases: TGTGCCACCAGCAAGGGACAGGACAATGAGCAGTTCTTC.

As regards this clonotype: A much larger clone differs by one base, so this may be a read error. The V call is TRBV4-2, the J call TRBJ2-7; D is unresolved. V was clipped by 0 bases and J by 4 bases, with 7 bases between them. Germline lookup yields CDR1 LGHNA and CDR2 YNFKEQ. This CDR3 comprises 13 residues. The CDR3 spells CASSQEETYEQYF. CDR3 in DNA: TGTGCCAGCAGCCAAGAGGAGACTTACGAGCAGTACTTC.

This clonotype was recorded at least ten times. The V gene is TRBV20-1, the J gene TRBJ1-2; 8 bases map to TRBD1. The germline V gene has CDR1 DFQATT and CDR2 SNEGSKA (reference sequence). V lost 5 bases and J lost 6; bases outside the gene matches: 14. The length of the CDR3 is 15 residues. The CDR3 DNA reads TGCAGTGCTCCCGAGGGAGGACAGGGAGGGCATGGCTACACCTTC. It translates to CSAPEGGQGGHGYTF.

This clonotype was picked up many times. This chain joins TRBV9 and TRBJ2-3, with a tentative D call TRBD1 (6 bases). The germline V gene encodes CDR1 SGDLS and CDR2 YYNGEE. This CDR3 has 15 amino acids. The V end was cut by 4 bases, the J end by 6 bases, with 18 bases between. The CDR3, as DNA: TGTGCCAGCAGCTCCAGGGACACCCCCAGGGATACGCAGTATTTT. Translated, it gives CASSSRDTPRDTQYF.

This clonotype was recorded at least ten times. The rearrangement joins TRBV7-3 to TRBJ1-1, with no clear D. V lost 1 base to trimming and J lost 3 bases, with 12 bases between them. Germline-derived CDR1 and CDR2 are SGHTA and FQGTGA. This CDR3 comprises 15 residues. The DNA for the CDR3 is TGTGCCAGCAGCTTAATCCCCATCGGATACACTGAAGCTTTCTTT. As protein: CASSLIPIGYTEAFF.

At least ten counts were recorded for this clonotype. The chain combines TRBV2 with TRBJ2-1; 12 nucleotides align to TRBD2. V lost 8 bases, J lost 5 bases, and 4 bases stayed unmatched. This CDR3 is 14 amino acids long. The germline gives CDR1 SNHLY, CDR2 FYNNEI. The CDR3 region has the DNA TGTGCCAGCGGACTAGCGGGGCATCACAATGAGCAGTTCTTC. Amino acids: CASGLAGHHNEQFF.

V usage is TRBV27 and J usage is TRBJ1-1; D unresolved. CDR1 is MNHEY, CDR2 SMNVEV, per germline (reference sequence). The V and J ends lost 2 bases and 5 bases respectively, with 9 bases between them. The CDR3 has 13 residues. CDR3 sequence: CASSLGRQTEAFF. Here the CDR3 DNA reads TGTGCCAGCAGTTTAGGGCGACAAACTGAAGCTTTCTTT.

The table lists this clonotype with many counts. The chain links TRBV3-1 to TRBJ2-3; D is unclear. Trimming shortened V by 1 base and J by 7 bases, and 15 bases separated the two germline ends. In germline, CDR1 is LGHDT, CDR2 YNNKEL (reference sequence). This CDR3 comprises 15 residues. This chain's CDR3 is CASSQGRQAQNTQYF. DNA of the CDR3: TGTGCCAGCAGCCAAGGACGGCAGGCACAGAATACGCAGTATTTT.